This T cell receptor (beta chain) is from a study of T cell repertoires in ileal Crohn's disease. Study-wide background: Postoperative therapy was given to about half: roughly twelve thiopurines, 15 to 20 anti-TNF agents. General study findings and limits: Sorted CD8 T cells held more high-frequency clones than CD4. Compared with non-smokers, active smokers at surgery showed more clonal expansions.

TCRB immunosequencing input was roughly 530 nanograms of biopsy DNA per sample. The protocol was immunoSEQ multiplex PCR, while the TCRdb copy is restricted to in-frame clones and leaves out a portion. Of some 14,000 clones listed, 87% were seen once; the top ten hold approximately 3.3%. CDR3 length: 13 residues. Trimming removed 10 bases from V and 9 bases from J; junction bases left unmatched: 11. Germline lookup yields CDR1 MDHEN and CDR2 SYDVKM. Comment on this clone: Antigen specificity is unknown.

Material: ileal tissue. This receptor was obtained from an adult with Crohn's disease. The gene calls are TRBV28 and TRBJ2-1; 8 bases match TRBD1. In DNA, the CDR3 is TGTGCCACGGCCTATGGACAGGGCGGTGAGCAGTTCTTC. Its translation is CATAYGQGGEQFF. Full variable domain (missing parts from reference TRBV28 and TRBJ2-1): DVKVTQSSRYLVKRTGEKVFLECVQDMDHENMFWYRQDPGLGLRLIYFSYDVKMKEKGDIPEGYSVSREKKERFSLILESASTNQTSMYLCATAYGQGGEQFFGPGTRLTVL.